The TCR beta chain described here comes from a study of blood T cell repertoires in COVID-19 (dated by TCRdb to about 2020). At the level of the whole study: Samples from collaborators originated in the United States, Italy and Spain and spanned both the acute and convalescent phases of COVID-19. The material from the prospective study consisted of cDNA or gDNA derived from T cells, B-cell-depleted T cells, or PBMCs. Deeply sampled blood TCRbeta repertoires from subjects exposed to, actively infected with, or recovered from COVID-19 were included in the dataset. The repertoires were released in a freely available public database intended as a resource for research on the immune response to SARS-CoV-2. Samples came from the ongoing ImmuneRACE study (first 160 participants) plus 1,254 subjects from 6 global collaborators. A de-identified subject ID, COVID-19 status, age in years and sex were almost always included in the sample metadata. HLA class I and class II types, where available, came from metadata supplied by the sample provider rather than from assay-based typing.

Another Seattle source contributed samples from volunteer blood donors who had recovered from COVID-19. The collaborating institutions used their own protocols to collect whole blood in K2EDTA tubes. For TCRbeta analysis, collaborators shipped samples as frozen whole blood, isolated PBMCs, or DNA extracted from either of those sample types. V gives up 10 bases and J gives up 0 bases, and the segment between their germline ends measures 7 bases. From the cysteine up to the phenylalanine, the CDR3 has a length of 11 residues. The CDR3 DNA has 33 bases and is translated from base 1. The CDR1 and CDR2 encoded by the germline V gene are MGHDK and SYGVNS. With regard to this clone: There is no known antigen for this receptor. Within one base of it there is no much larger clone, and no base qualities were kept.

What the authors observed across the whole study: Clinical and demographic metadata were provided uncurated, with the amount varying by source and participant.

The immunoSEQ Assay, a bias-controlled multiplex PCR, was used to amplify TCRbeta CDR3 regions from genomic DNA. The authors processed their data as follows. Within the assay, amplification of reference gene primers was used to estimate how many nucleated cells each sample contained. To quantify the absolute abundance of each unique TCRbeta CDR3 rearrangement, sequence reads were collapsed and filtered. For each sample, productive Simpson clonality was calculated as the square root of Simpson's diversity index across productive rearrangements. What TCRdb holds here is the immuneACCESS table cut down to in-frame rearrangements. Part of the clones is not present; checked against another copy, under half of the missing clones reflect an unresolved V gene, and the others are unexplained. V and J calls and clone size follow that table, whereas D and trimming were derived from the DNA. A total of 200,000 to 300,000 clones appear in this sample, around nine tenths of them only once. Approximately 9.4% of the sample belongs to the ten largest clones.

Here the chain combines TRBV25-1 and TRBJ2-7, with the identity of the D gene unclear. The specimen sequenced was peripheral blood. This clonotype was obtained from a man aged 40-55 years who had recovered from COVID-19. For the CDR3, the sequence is CATSGSYEQYF. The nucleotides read TGTGCCACCTCGGGCTCCTACGAGCAGTACTTC.